This entry lists 9 T cell receptor beta chains sequenced from one sample in a study of T cells during gluten challenge in celiac disease. Sorted cells: tetramer+, CD3+, CD4+, CD45RA-, CD62L-, integrin beta7+. Paired single-cell TRA and TRB sequences were amplified by three nested PCRs with multiplexed primers. Each CDR3 protein gets one entry after TCRdb re-called the single-cell sequencing reads with MiXCR. The sample has just over 300 distinct CDR3 sequences, 32% seen once. The sample was gluten-specific CD4+ T cells sorted from blood using tetramers, taken at baseline or on day 6, 14 or 28 of gluten challenge (not recorded which). The receptors here all came from a male donor with celiac disease.

The V and J genes are TRBV5-1 and TRBJ1-1; 12 bases fit TRBD1. Germline assignment: CDR1 SGHRS and CDR2 YFSETQ. V dropped 3 bases and J dropped 11; count of bases not matched to a gene: 5. The CDR3 has 13 residues. CDR3 sequence: CASSWGTGGFAFF. In DNA form, the CDR3 reads TGCGCCAGCAGCTGGGGGACAGGGGGCTTCGCTTTCTTT.

This clonotype rates as medium-sized (0.01 to 0.1%). The chain carries TRBV19 and TRBJ1-5; D ambiguous. The V gene's germline CDR1 is LNHDA and CDR2 SQIVND (reference sequence). The CDR3 loop spans 13 amino acids. The V end lost 5 bases, the J end lost 9 bases, and 14 bases lay between the germline ends. The CDR3 coding sequence is TGTGCCAGTAGTGCCCCTCCGATCGGGCCCCAGCATTTT. This translates into CASSAPPIGPQHF.

In this sample, this clonotype turned up a few times. The CDR3 region has the DNA TGTGCCAGCAGTGAAGGCCTGGGACAGGGTATAGATGGCTACACCTTC. Amino acid sequence: CASSEGLGQGIDGYTF. This sequence joins TRBV6-1 and TRBJ1-2, with 9 bases that match TRBD1. CDR3 length: 16 amino acids. Per germline, CDR1 MNHNS and CDR2 SASEGT. The trim removed 1 base at V and 6 bases at J, leaving 9 bases unmatched.

The chain is built from TRBV7-2 and TRBJ2-7; D call uncertain. Germline V gene sequence: CDR1 SGHTA, CDR2 FQGNSA. The V and J ends lost 3 bases and 6 bases respectively, with 15 bases between them. CDR3 length: 14 amino acids. The CDR3 reads CASSLAPTVGEQYF. CDR3 sequence (DNA): TGTGCCAGCAGCTTGGCCCCGACCGTCGGCGAGCAGTACTTC.

The chain combines TRBV10-3 with TRBJ1-6; TRBD1 is a possible D gene (5 bases). Looked up from germline, CDR1 is ENHRY and CDR2 is SYGVKD. The CDR3 extends over 14 amino acids. The V gene lost 6 bases and the J gene lost 9 bases, with 15 bases spanning the gap. The CDR3 DNA sequence: TGTGCCATCAGCTCAGACAGTACAAGTTCACCCCTCCACTTT. This codes for CAISSDSTSSPLHF.

DNA for the CDR3: TGTGCCAGCAGCTTAGTTGGGACTTCCACAGATACGCAGTATTTT. It is translated as CASSLVGTSTDTQYF. This chain joins TRBV7-6 and TRBJ2-3; possible D gene TRBD2, 6 bases. With 1 base removed from V and 2 bases from J, the gap between germline ends came to 10 bases. The germline V gene has CDR1 SGHVS and CDR2 FNYEAQ. The CDR3 is made up of 15 amino acids.

The chain has TRBV5-5 and TRBJ2-7; 8 bases map to TRBD2. J gave up 2 bases and V 7 bases, and 14 bases lay outside the gene matches. CDR3 length: 16 amino acids. The germline gives CDR1 SGHKS, CDR2 YYEKEE (reference sequence). The CDR3 loop is CASLRAGVLPPYEQYF. CDR3 bases: TGTGCCAGCTTAAGAGCGGGAGTCCTTCCCCCCTACGAGCAGTACTTC.

Worth noting for this clonotype: A read error may produce the germline difference seen at one junction end. This chain connects TRBV7-2 to TRBJ2-5; D is unclear. The CDR3 is 14 amino acids. Per germline, CDR1 SGHTA and CDR2 FQGNSA. The CDR3 nucleotides read TGTGCCAGCAGTTTAGGTTCGTACCAAGAGACCCAGTACTTC. It is translated as CASSLGSYQETQYF.

Only one count was recorded for this clonotype. This may arise from a read error, as a much more abundant clone is one base away. J is TRBJ2-3 and V is TRBV7-2; D ambiguous. This CDR3 region has 13 residues. Germline loops: CDR1 SGHTA, CDR2 FQGNSA. Trimming removed 3 bases at V and 6 bases at J, with 10 bases between. The CDR3 reads CASSLCAGDTQYF. In nucleotides, the CDR3 is TGTGCCAGCAGCTTGTGTGCCGGGGATACGCAGTATTTT. The full variable domain, in which reference TRBV7-2 and TRBJ2-3 provide the parts outside the CDR3, is GAGVSQSPSNKVTEKGKDVELRCDPISGHTALYWYRQSLGQGLEFLIYFQGNSAPDKSGLPSDRFSAERTGGSVSTLTIQRTQQEDSAVYLCASSLCAGDTQYFGPGTRLTVL.